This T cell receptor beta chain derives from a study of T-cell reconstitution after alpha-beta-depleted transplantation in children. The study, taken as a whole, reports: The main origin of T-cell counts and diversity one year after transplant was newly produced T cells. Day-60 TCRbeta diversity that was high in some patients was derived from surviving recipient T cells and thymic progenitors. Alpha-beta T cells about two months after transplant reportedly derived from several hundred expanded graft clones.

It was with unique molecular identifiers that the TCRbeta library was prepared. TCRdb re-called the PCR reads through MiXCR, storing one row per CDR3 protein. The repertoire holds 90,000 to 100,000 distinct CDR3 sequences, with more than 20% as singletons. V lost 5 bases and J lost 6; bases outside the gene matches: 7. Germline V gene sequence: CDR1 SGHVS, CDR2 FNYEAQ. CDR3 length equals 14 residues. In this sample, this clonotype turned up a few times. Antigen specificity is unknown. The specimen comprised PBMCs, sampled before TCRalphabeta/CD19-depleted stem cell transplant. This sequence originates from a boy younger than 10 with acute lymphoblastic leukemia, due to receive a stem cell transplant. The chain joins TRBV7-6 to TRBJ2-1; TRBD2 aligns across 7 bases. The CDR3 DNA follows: TGTGCCAGCAGCGCCTCCGGGACTACCAATGAGCAGTTCTTC. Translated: CASSASGTTNEQFF.